A single TCR beta chain is shown here with its context. The antigen is undetermined. This specimen belongs to a study of T cell responses to AZD1222 COVID-19 vaccine. Whole-study results and caveats: Baseline testing showed seropositivity in only a handful of AZD1222 recipients. Elevations in Spike-specific TCR breadth and depth followed administration of two AZD1222 doses. Mostly white British, mostly female donors; authors suggested clonal diversity may be underestimated. Regions 160-218 and 743-854 held dominance among vaccine-associated CD4 TCRs, which spanned spike.

Unmatched junction bases numbered 12, after V lost 5 bases and J lost 5 bases. CDR3 length equals 15 residues. Germline assignment: CDR1 SGHAT and CDR2 FQNNGV. Assay used: immunoSEQ multiplex PCR; TCRdb lists only in-frame clones, some missing. Among approximately 130,000 clones, roughly 92% were seen once, and the ten largest hold about 1%. This material consisted of peripheral blood, taken on day 0 of AZD1222 vaccination. This TCR was sampled from an adult in good health. The chain uses TRBV11-2 and TRBJ2-7; 7 bases align to TRBD2. The CDR3 is CASSPISGAENEQYF. CDR3 coding DNA: TGTGCCAGCAGCCCCATAAGCGGGGCTGAAAACGAGCAGTACTTC.